These 30 T cell receptor beta chains were sequenced from one sample in a study of cytomegalovirus exposure and HLA in healthy donors. Some clones are missing from TCRdb's copy, which holds only in-frame ones; the method was immunoSEQ multiplex PCR. The data contain around 300,000 clones, 80% to 90% of them singletons. Material for sequencing was PBMCs. The source is a woman younger than 30 in good health and CMV-seronegative.

This chain uses TRBV5-6 with TRBJ2-1; TRBD2 matches 7 bases. The CDR3 is 18 amino acids. Trimming at V came to 4 bases and at J to 2 bases, leaving 15 bases not matched to a gene. CDR1 is SGHDT, CDR2 YYEEEE, per germline. The CDR3: CASSLRSRGRAPYNEQFF. The CDR3, as DNA: TGTGCCAGCAGCCTCCGATCTCGGGGGAGGGCCCCCTACAATGAGCAGTTCTTC.

A few counts support this clone. This chain links TRBV16 with TRBJ1-5, with D perhaps matching TRBD1 (5 bases). V was pared by 0 bases and J by 6 bases, with 12 bases between. Germline V CDR1 and CDR2: KGHSY, FQNENV. The CDR3 contains 15 residues. This chain's CDR3 is CASSQSMGGSQPQHF. CDR3 nucleotide sequence: TGTGCCAGCAGCCAATCTATGGGGGGATCTCAGCCCCAGCATTTT. Variable domain in full (rest from reference TRBV16 and TRBJ1-5): GEEVAQTPKHLVRGEGQKAKLYCAPIKGHSYVFWYQQVLKNEFKFLISFQNENVFDETGMPKERFSAKCLPNSPCSLEIQATKLEDSAVYFCASSQSMGGSQPQHFGDGTRLSIL.

The chain links TRBV29-1 to TRBJ2-1; 10 nucleotides align to TRBD2. J gave up 3 bases and V 0 bases, and 5 bases lay outside the gene matches. The CDR3 extends over 16 amino acids. Germline V lookup: CDR1 SQVTM, CDR2 ANQGSEA. The CDR3 region is CSVEDSLAGVYNEQFF. Here the CDR3 DNA reads TGCAGCGTTGAAGATAGTCTAGCGGGGGTCTACAATGAGCAGTTCTTC.

This clone was detected only once. The V gene is TRBV19, the J gene TRBJ2-7; a weak D match, TRBD2 (6 bases). Germline loops: CDR1 LNHDA, CDR2 SQIVND (reference sequence). The CDR3 length is 15 residues. Between the trimmed V and J ends, which lost 3 bases and 3 bases, there was a span of 15 bases. The chain's CDR3 is CASSMAVAEYYEQYF. The CDR3 DNA is TGTGCCAGTAGTATGGCAGTAGCGGAATACTACGAGCAGTACTTC.

The chain couples TRBV9 to TRBJ2-7, with D hard to call. Looked up from germline, CDR1 is SGDLS and CDR2 is YYNGEE. Trimming pared 0 bases from V and 0 bases from J, leaving 10 bases between. This CDR3 has 15 amino acids. The CDR3 region has the DNA TGTGCCAGCAGCGTAGGGGCAGCCTCCTCCTACGAGCAGTACTTC. Translating it yields CASSVGAASSYEQYF.

J is TRBJ2-2 and V is TRBV19, with TRBD2 identical over 7 bases. CDR3 length: 14 amino acids. The V segment lost 10 bases and the J segment 7 bases; nucleotides outside the gene matches: 12. Germline V gene sequence: CDR1 LNHDA, CDR2 SQIVND (reference sequence). CDR3: CATEVGEGIGELFF. CDR3 bases: TGTGCCACGGAGGTGGGGGAGGGCATCGGGGAGCTGTTTTTT.

This clone has just a few counts. The chain combines TRBV19 with TRBJ1-4; a weak D match, TRBD1 (6 bases). Germline CDR1 LNHDA, CDR2 SQIVND (reference sequence). The V and J ends lost 3 bases and 7 bases respectively, with 18 bases between them. This CDR3 region has 16 residues. The chain's CDR3 is CASSIPPGARSEKLFF. The CDR3 nucleotides read TGTGCCAGTAGTATCCCCCCAGGGGCCAGAAGTGAAAAACTGTTTTTT.

This chain uses TRBV5-1 with TRBJ1-2, with no clear D. Germline lookup yields CDR1 SGHRS and CDR2 YFSETQ. V shed 0 bases and J shed 6 bases, with 9 bases lying between them. The CDR3 is 13 residues long. CDR3: CASSLAGRDGYTF. CDR3 nucleotides: TGCGCCAGCAGCTTGGCCGGGCGGGATGGCTACACCTTC.

The rearrangement joins TRBV21-1 to TRBJ2-3; the table gives TRBD2 as D, unverified against the DNA. TRBV21-1 is annotated as a pseudogene. The CDR3 contains 16 residues. This chain's CDR3 is CASSLRSGGAKDTQYF. CDR3 nucleotides: TGTGCCAGCAGCCTTCGTAGCGGGGGGGCCAAAGATACGCAGTATTTT.

The rearrangement joins TRBV5-6 to TRBJ2-1; 7 nucleotides match TRBD2. This CDR3 contains 12 residues. CDR1 and CDR2 from the germline V gene are SGHDT and YYEEEE. J was trimmed by 12 bases and V by 0 bases; bases with no gene match: 3. The CDR3, as DNA: TGTGCCAGCAGCTTGGGTGCTAGCGGGCAGTTCTTC. Amino acid sequence: CASSLGASGQFF.

In this sample, this clone turned up a few times. The chain has TRBV21-1 and TRBJ2-2; the table's TRBD2 call for D was not verified on the DNA. TRBV21-1 is listed as a pseudogene. The CDR3 loop spans 15 amino acids. The CDR3 here is CASSFSGKNTGELFF. CDR3 nucleotides: TGTGCCAGCAGCTTTTCCGGGAAGAACACCGGGGAGCTGTTTTTT.

CDR3 sequence reads: CAIRAGGDTGELFF. As DNA, the CDR3 is TGTGCCATCAGAGCGGGAGGGGACACCGGGGAGCTGTTTTTT. J is TRBJ2-2 and V is TRBV10-3; 10 positions agree with TRBD2. After removal of 6 bases from V and 3 bases from J, the junction contained 1 base not matched to a gene. CDR1 is ENHRY, CDR2 SYGVKD, per germline. This CDR3 spans 14 amino acids.

The chain carries TRBV28 and TRBJ1-5; D is unclear. Germline CDR1 is MDHEN and CDR2 is SYDVKM. V was clipped by 5 bases and J by 3 bases, with 14 bases between them. This CDR3 is 15 amino acids long. CDR3 DNA: TGTGCCAGCAGTATTACTGGGAGATCCAATCAGCCCCAGCATTTT. The encoded protein is CASSITGRSNQPQHF.

This clone was detected many times. CDR3 DNA: TGTGCCAGTAGTATACCGGGACAGGGGGCGGAAGAGCAGTACTTC. Protein: CASSIPGQGAEEQYF. J is TRBJ2-7 and V is TRBV19, with 12 positions matching TRBD1. The V segment lost 2 bases and the J segment 7 bases; nucleotides outside the gene matches: 6. Germline V gene lookup returns CDR1 LNHDA and CDR2 SQIVND (reference sequence). The CDR3 is 15 residues long.

As concerns this clone: The sample carries other DNA sequences with the same CDR3. The V and J genes are TRBV5-1 and TRBJ2-5, with 8 bases identical to TRBD2. Trimming removed 1 base from V and 5 bases from J; junction bases left unmatched: 4. The germline CDR1 and CDR2 sequences are SGHRS and YFSETQ. The CDR3 contains 14 residues. CDR3 in amino acids: CASSLSGGRETQYF. CDR3 nucleotides: TGCGCCAGCAGCTTGTCGGGGGGGCGTGAGACCCAGTACTTC.

This clone was found a few times. V gene TRBV9 combines with J gene TRBJ1-6; the D is unclear. CDR3 length equals 12 residues. Germline-derived CDR1 and CDR2 are SGDLS and YYNGEE. The V end lost 0 bases, the J end lost 9 bases, and 4 bases lay between the germline ends. Here the CDR3 reads CASSVGGSPLHF. DNA for the CDR3: TGTGCCAGCAGCGTAGGCGGTTCACCCCTCCACTTT. The whole variable domain, remainder taken from reference TRBV9 and TRBJ1-6, is DSGVTQTPKHLITATGQRVTLRCSPRSGDLSVYWYQQSLDQGLQFLIQYYNGEERAKGNILERFSAQQFPDLHSELNLSSLELGDSALYFCASSVGGSPLHFGNGTRLTVT.

The chain uses TRBV5-4 and TRBJ1-2; the D is unclear. Trimming removed 4 bases at V and 6 bases at J, with 16 bases between. CDR3 length equals 14 residues. The germline V gene encodes CDR1 SGHNT and CDR2 YYREEE (reference sequence). The CDR3 sequence: CASSPTRSPNGYTF. The CDR3 nucleotides are TGTGCCAGCAGCCCTACCCGGTCTCCCAATGGCTACACCTTC.

The V call is TRBV6-7, the J call TRBJ2-1; 8 nucleotides agree with TRBD1. TRBV6-7 is labeled an ORF, and its function is uncertain. The CDR3 has 14 residues. V shed 7 bases and J 5 bases; nucleotides not matched to a gene: 7. CDR3 coding DNA: TGTGCCAGCATTCCCGGGACAGGCCACAATGAGCAGTTCTTC. Amino acid sequence: CASIPGTGHNEQFF.

The rearrangement uses TRBV19 and TRBJ2-5; TRBD1 agrees at 7 bases. CDR1 LNHDA and CDR2 SQIVND come from the germline V gene (reference sequence). CDR3 length: 17 residues. V lost 5 bases and J lost 2; bases outside the gene matches: 14. The CDR3 reads CASSLTTQGVGQETQYF. DNA for the CDR3: TGTGCCAGTAGTCTCACAACCCAGGGGGTAGGGCAAGAGACCCAGTACTTC.

Regarding this clone: Other DNA sequences in the sample encode the same CDR3. This sequence joins TRBV27 and TRBJ2-7, with 11 bases identical to TRBD2. CDR1 MNHEY and CDR2 SMNVEV come from the germline V gene (reference sequence). The CDR3 is 15 amino acids. V dropped 3 bases and J dropped 0; count of bases not matched to a gene: 1. The CDR3 sequence is CASSLGTSGSYEQYF. The CDR3, as DNA: TGTGCCAGCAGTTTGGGGACTAGCGGCTCCTACGAGCAGTACTTC.

V usage is TRBV28 and J usage is TRBJ2-2, with TRBD2 matching 9 bases. Germline CDR1 reads MDHEN; CDR2 reads SYDVKM. The CDR3 runs 16 residues. Trimming at V came to 1 base and at J to 4 bases, leaving 4 bases not matched to a gene. This CDR3 reads CASSLLLAGPTGELFF. The CDR3 DNA reads as TGTGCCAGCAGTTTATTGCTAGCGGGGCCCACCGGGGAGCTGTTTTTT.

The rearrangement links TRBV30 to TRBJ2-7; 7 bases agree with TRBD1. J gave up 0 bases and V 1 base, and 3 bases lay outside the gene matches. Germline CDR1 is GTSNPN and CDR2 is SVGIG (reference sequence). The CDR3 sequence is 14 residues long. The CDR3 nucleotides read TGTGCCTGGAGTGCCGGGGACAGCTCCTACGAGCAGTACTTC. It codes for CAWSAGDSSYEQYF.

The count of this clone is one. The chain has TRBV2 and TRBJ2-5, with 14 bases that match TRBD2. The germline V gene encodes CDR1 SNHLY and CDR2 FYNNEI. J lost 5 bases, V lost 6 bases, and 5 bases had no gene match. The CDR3 has 15 amino acids. CDR3 nucleotide sequence: TGTGCCAGCAGGACTAGCGGGGGGGCCAGGGAGACCCAGTACTTC. It yields the protein CASRTSGGARETQYF.

The V gene is TRBV7-8, the J gene TRBJ1-1; possibly TRBD1 for D (5 bases). Germline V gene sequence: CDR1 SGHVS, CDR2 FQNEAQ. The V gene lost 2 bases and the J gene lost 3 bases, with 13 bases spanning the gap. CDR3 length equals 15 residues. CDR3 residues: CASSLFGGRYTEAFF. The CDR3 DNA reads as TGTGCCAGCAGCTTATTTGGGGGGAGATACACTGAAGCTTTCTTT.

The V gene is TRBV6-4, the J gene TRBJ1-2; D unresolved. The germline gives CDR1 MRHNA, CDR2 SNTAGT. CDR3 length equals 15 residues. The V end was cut by 0 bases, the J end by 6 bases, with 14 bases between. Written as DNA, the CDR3 is TGTGCCAGCAGTGACTCGGTCGGTCGGAGAAATGGCTACACCTTC. Its protein product is CASSDSVGRRNGYTF.

V is TRBV19 and J is TRBJ2-7, with TRBD2 matching over 9 bases. With V trimmed by 9 bases and J by 2 bases, 8 bases remained unmatched. There are 14 residues in the CDR3. Germline-derived CDR1 and CDR2 are LNHDA and SQIVND (reference sequence). This CDR3 reads CASTTSGSPYEQYF. The CDR3 bases are TGTGCCAGCACAACTAGCGGGTCTCCCTACGAGCAGTACTTC.

This clone was counted a single time. The rearrangement links TRBV5-1 to TRBJ2-1; 8 nucleotides align to TRBD2. The CDR3 length is 17 residues. Germline loops: CDR1 SGHRS, CDR2 YFSETQ. With V trimmed by 0 bases and J by 5 bases, 10 bases remained unmatched. The CDR3 DNA sequence: TGCGCCAGCAGCTTGGGCTGGACTAGCCAGAGAGACAATGAGCAGTTCTTC. Encoded protein: CASSLGWTSQRDNEQFF.

J is TRBJ1-1 and V is TRBV4-1; 7 nucleotides match TRBD1. This CDR3 has 16 residues. The J segment lost 1 base and the V segment lost 2 bases, leaving 7 bases of the junction unmatched. Germline CDR1 MGHRA, CDR2 YSYEKL. The CDR3 region is CASSQKRDRWNTEAFF. As DNA, the CDR3 is TGCGCCAGCAGCCAAAAACGGGACAGATGGAACACTGAAGCTTTCTTT.

The rearrangement uses TRBV5-1 and TRBJ2-7; a weak D match, TRBD1 (5 bases). Trimming stripped 4 bases from V and 3 bases from J, with 11 bases between. Germline CDR1 and CDR2: SGHRS and YFSETQ. There are 13 residues in the CDR3. The CDR3 DNA reads as TGCGCCAGCAGCATCCAGGGCAACTACGAGCAGTACTTC. Translating it yields CASSIQGNYEQYF.

The CDR3 is CASSLVRNTGELFF. The CDR3 coding sequence is TGTGCCAGCAGCTTAGTGAGGAACACCGGGGAGCTGTTTTTT. The chain employs TRBV11-2 and TRBJ2-2; D unclear. The V gene lost 1 base and the J gene lost 1 base, with 4 bases spanning the gap. Germline values: CDR1 SGHAT, CDR2 FQNNGV. This CDR3 spans 14 amino acids. The whole variable domain, filled in from reference TRBV11-2 and TRBJ2-2, reads EAGVAQSPRYKIIEKRQSVAFWCNPISGHATLYWYQQILGQGPKLLIQFQNNGVVDDSQLPKDRFSAERLKGVDSTLKIQPAKLEDSAVYLCASSLVRNTGELFFGEGSRLTVL.